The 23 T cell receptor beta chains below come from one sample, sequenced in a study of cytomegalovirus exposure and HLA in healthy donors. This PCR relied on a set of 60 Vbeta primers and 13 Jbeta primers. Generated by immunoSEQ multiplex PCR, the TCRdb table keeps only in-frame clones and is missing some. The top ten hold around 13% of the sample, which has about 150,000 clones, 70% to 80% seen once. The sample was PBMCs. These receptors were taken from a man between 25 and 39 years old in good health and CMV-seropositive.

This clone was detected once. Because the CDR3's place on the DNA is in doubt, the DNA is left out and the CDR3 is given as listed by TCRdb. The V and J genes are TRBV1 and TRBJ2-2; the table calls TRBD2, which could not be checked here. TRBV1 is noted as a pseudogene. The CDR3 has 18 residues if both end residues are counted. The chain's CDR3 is CTSSQVGEGTSGTGELFF.

The CDR3 DNA is TGTGCCAGCAGCCAAGGCTGGGCAGACGAGCAGTACTTC. This encodes CASSQGWADEQYF. The genes are TRBV14 and TRBJ2-7, with D unclear. CDR3 length: 13 residues. Trimming took off 1 base at V and 5 bases at J, with 9 bases between the two ends. The V gene's germline CDR1 is SGHDN and CDR2 FVKESK.

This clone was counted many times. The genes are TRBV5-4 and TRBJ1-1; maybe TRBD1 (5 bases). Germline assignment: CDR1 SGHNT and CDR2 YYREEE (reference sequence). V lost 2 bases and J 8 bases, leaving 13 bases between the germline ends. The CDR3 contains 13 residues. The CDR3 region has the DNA TGTGCCAGCAGCTTTACACAGGTTCAGGAAGCTTTCTTT. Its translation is CASSFTQVQEAFF.

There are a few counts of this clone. CDR3 nucleotide sequence: TGTGCCAGCAGTTACTCGTCGAGCGGGAGCTACGAGCAGTACTTC. This codes for CASSYSSSGSYEQYF. The rearrangement joins TRBV6-5 to TRBJ2-7; 8 positions match TRBD2. From germline, CDR1 is MNHEY and CDR2 SVGAGI. The CDR3 contains 15 residues. The J segment lost 3 bases and the V segment lost 0 bases, leaving 4 bases of the junction unmatched.

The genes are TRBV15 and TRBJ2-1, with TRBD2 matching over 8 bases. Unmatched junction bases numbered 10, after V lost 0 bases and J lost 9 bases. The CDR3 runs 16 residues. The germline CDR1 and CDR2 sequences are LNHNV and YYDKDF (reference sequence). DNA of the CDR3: TGTGCCACCAGCAGAGAGGCAGCGGGAGTAGGACTTGAGCAGTTCTTC. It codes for CATSREAAGVGLEQFF. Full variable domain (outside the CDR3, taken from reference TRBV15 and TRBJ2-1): DAMVIQNPRYQVTQFGKPVTLSCSQTLNHNVMYWYQQKSSQAPKLLFHYYDKDFNNEADTPDNFQSRRPNTSFCFLDIRSPGLGDTAMYLCATSREAAGVGLEQFFGPGTRLTVL.

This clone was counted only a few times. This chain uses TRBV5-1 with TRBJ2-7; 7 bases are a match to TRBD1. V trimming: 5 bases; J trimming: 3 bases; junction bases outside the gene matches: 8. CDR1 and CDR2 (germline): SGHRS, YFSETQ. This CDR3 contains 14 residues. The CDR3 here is CASSSGRDSYEQYF. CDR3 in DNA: TGCGCCAGCAGTTCAGGCCGGGACAGCTACGAGCAGTACTTC.

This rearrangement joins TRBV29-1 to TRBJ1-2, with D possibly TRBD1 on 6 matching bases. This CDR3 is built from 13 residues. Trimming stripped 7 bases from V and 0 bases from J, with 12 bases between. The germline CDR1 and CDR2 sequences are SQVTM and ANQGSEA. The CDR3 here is CSAQDSPNYGYTF. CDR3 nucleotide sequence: TGCAGCGCTCAGGACAGTCCTAACTATGGCTACACCTTC.

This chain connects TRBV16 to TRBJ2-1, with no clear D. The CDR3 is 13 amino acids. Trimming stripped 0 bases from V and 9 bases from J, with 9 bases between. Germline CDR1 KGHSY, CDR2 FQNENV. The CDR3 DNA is TGTGCCAGCAGCCAATCCCACCCTAGTGAGCAGTTCTTC. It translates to CASSQSHPSEQFF.

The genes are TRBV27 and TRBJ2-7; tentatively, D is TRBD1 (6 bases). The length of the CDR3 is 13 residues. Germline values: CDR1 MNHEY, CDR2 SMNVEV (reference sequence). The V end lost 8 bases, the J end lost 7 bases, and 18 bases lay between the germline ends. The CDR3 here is CASSTGLGREQYF. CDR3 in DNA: TGTGCCAGCTCTACAGGGCTTGGAAGGGAGCAGTACTTC.

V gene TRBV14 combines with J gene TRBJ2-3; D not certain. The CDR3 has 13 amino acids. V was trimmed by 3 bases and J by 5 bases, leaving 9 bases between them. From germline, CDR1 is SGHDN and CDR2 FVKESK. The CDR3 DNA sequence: TGTGCCAGCAGCCAGTCGAGTCTAGATACGCAGTATTTT. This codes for CASSQSSLDTQYF. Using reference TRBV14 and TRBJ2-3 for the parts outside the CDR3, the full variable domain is EAGVTQFPSHSVIEKGQTVTLRCDPISGHDNLYWYRRVMGKEIKFLLHFVKESKQDESGMPNNRFLAERTGGTYSTLKVQPAELEDSGVYFCASSQSSLDTQYFGPGTRLTVL.

The CDR3 sequence: CASSYSAGVSYEQYF. For the CDR3, the DNA is TGTGCCAGCAGTTACTCCGCGGGGGTCTCCTACGAGCAGTACTTC. The J gene is TRBJ2-7, the V gene TRBV6-5, with 7 bases identical to TRBD2. The V segment lost 0 bases and the J segment 0 bases; nucleotides outside the gene matches: 2. Germline V gene lookup returns CDR1 MNHEY and CDR2 SVGAGI. This CDR3 contains 15 residues.

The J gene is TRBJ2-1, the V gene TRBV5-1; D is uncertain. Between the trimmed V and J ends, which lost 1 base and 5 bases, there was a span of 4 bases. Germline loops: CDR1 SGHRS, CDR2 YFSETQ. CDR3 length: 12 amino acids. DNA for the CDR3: TGCGCCAGCAGCTTGCGGGACAATGAGCAGTTCTTC. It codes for CASSLRDNEQFF.

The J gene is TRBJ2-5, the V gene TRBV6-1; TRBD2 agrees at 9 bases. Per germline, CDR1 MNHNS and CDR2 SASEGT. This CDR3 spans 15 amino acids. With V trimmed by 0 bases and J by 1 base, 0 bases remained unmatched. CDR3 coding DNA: TGTGCCAGCAGTGAAGCTAGCGGGGGCCAAGAGACCCAGTACTTC. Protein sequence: CASSEASGGQETQYF.

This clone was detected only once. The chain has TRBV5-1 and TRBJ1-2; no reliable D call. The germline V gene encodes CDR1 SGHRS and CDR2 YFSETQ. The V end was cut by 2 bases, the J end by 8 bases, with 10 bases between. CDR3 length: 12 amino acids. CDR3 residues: CASSFIGRGYTF. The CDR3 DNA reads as TGCGCCAGCAGCTTTATAGGGAGAGGCTACACCTTC. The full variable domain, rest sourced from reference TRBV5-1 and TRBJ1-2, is KAGVTQTPRYLIKTRGQQVTLSCSPISGHRSVSWYQQTPGQGLQFLFEYFSETQRNKGNFPGRFSGRQFSNSRSEMNVSTLELGDSALYLCASSFIGRGYTFGSGTRLTVV.

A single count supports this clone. The CDR3 coding sequence is TGTGCCAGCAGCCCCGGCGAGACACAAGGAAACATTCAGTACTTC. Encoded protein: CASSPGETQGNIQYF. The V call is TRBV7-9, the J call TRBJ2-4; unclear D gene. The CDR3 covers 15 residues. The germline CDR1 and CDR2 sequences are SEHNR and FQNEAQ (reference sequence). The V and J ends lost 5 bases and 6 bases respectively, with 17 bases between them.

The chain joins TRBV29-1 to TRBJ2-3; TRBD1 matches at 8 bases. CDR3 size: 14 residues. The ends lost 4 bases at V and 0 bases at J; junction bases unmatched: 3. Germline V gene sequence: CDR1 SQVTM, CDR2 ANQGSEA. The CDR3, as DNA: TGCAGCGTTGCTGGGACAGGCAGCACAGATACGCAGTATTTT. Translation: CSVAGTGSTDTQYF.

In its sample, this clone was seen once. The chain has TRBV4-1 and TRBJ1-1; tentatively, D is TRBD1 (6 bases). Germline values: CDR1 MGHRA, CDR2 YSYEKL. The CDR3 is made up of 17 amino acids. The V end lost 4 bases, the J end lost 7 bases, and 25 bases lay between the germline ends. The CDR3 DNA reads TGCGCCAGCAGCCTTGTGAGTGCACAGGGCTTTGGGGGTGAAGCTTTCTTT. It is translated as CASSLVSAQGFGGEAFF.

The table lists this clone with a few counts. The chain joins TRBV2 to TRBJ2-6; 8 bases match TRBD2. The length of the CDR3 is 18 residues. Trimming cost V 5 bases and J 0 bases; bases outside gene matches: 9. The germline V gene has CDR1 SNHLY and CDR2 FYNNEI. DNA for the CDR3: TGTGCCAGCAGTCCCCTCCTAGCGGGCAGCTCTGGGGCCAACGTCCTGACTTTC. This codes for CASSPLLAGSSGANVLTF.

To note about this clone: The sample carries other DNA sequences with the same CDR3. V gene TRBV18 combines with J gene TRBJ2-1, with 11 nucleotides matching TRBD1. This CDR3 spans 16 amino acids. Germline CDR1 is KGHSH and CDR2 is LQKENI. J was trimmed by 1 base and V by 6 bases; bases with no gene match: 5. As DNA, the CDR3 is TGTGCCAGCTCGCCGGGACAGGGGGATTCCTACAATGAGCAGTTCTTC. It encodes CASSPGQGDSYNEQFF.

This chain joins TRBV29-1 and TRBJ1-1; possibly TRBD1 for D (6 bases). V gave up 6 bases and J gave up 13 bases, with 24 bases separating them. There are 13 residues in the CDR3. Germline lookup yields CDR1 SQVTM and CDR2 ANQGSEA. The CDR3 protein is CSVDKGEAGANFF. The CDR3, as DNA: TGCAGCGTCGACAAGGGAGAGGCAGGGGCGAATTTCTTT. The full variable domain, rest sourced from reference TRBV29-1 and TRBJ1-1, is SAVISQKPSRDICQRGTSLTIQCQVDSQVTMMFWYRQQPGQSLTLIATANQGSEATYESGFVIDKFPISRPNLTFSTLTVSNMSPEDSSIYLCSVDKGEAGANFFGQGTRLTVV.

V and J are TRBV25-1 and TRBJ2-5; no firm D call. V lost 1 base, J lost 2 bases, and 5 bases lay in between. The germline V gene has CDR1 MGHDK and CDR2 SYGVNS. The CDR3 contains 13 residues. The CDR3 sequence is CASSEFGQETQYF. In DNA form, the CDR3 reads TGTGCCAGCAGTGAATTCGGGCAAGAGACCCAGTACTTC. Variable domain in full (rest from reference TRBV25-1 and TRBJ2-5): EADIYQTPRYLVIGTGKKITLECSQTMGHDKMYWYQQDPGMELHLIHYSYGVNSTEKGDLSSESTVSRIRTEHFPLTLESARPSHTSQYLCASSEFGQETQYFGPGTRLLVL.

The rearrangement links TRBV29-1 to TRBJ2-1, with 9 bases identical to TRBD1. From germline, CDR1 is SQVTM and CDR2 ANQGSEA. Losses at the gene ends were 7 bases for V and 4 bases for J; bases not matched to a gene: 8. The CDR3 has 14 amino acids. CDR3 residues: CSAGTGREYNEQFF. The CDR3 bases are TGCAGCGCCGGGACAGGGAGGGAATACAATGAGCAGTTCTTC.

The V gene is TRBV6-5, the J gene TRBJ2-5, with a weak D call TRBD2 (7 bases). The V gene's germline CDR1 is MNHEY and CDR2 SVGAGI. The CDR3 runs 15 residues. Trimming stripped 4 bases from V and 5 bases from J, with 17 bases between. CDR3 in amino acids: CASSSPRGARETQYF. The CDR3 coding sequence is TGTGCCAGCAGTTCCCCCCGGGGGGCGCGGGAGACCCAGTACTTC.